The rows below give T cell receptor beta chains drawn from one sample of a study of T-cell reconstitution after alpha-beta-depleted transplantation in children. TCRdb fed the PCR reads into MiXCR, producing one record per CDR3 protein. The sample yields more than 400,000 distinct CDR3 sequences, approximately 10% seen once. Sequencing used PBMCs, mostly from graft donor cells, obtained 180 days after TCRalphabeta/CD19-depleted stem cell transplant. The receptors stem from a female patient aged 2-9 years who had a stem cell transplant for aplastic anemia, so the T cells may come from the graft donor. The CDR3 runs from the conserved cysteine through the conserved F or W. Fields, in order: J gene, clone size, D gene, V gene, CDR3 protein, CDR3 DNA. D genes are given only for firm matches. Rows may omit the clone size; those that give it use once, few, many or a size class.

J gene: TRBJ1-5
clone size: few
D gene: TRBD1
V gene: TRBV24-1
CDR3 protein: CATSDRDRGPYGNQPQHF
CDR3 DNA: TGTGCCACCAGTGACCGGGACAGGGGGCCGTATGGCAATCAGCCCCAGCATTTT

J gene: TRBJ1-3
clone size: .
D gene: TRBD1
V gene: TRBV9
CDR3 protein: CASSFTGTGHSGNTIYF
CDR3 DNA: TGTGCCAGCAGCTTCACCGGGACAGGCCACTCTGGAAACACCATATATTTT

J gene: TRBJ1-2
clone size: few
D gene: TRBD1
V gene: TRBV14
CDR3 protein: CASSRLHPGTANYGYTF
CDR3 DNA: TGTGCCAGCAGCCGCCTTCATCCCGGGACAGCCAACTATGGCTACACCTTC

J gene: TRBJ2-1
clone size: few
D gene: .
V gene: TRBV30
CDR3 protein: CACTSPPVGNEQFF
CDR3 DNA: TGTGCCTGCACTTCCCCCCCGGTAGGGAATGAGCAGTTCTTC

J gene: TRBJ2-5
clone size: few
D gene: .
V gene: TRBV25-1
CDR3 protein: CASSGQEYQETQYF
CDR3 DNA: TGTGCCAGCAGTGGACAGGAATACCAAGAGACCCAGTACTTC

J gene: TRBJ2-1
clone size: .
D gene: TRBD2
V gene: TRBV3-1
CDR3 protein: CASTQVTSGINEQFF
CDR3 DNA: TGTGCCAGCACCCAAGTTACTAGCGGGATCAATGAGCAGTTCTTC

J gene: TRBJ2-7
clone size: .
D gene: TRBD2
V gene: TRBV7-6
CDR3 protein: CASSSRPSWVGGPANEQYF
CDR3 DNA: TGTGCCAGCAGCTCCAGACCGTCCTGGGTGGGAGGGCCGGCAAACGAGCAGTACTTC

J gene: TRBJ2-1
clone size: many
D gene: .
V gene: TRBV7-3
CDR3 protein: CASSETILGPQFF
CDR3 DNA: TGTGCCAGCAGCGAAACCATACTAGGGCCCCAGTTCTTC

J gene: TRBJ2-5
clone size: many
D gene: TRBD2
V gene: TRBV29-1
CDR3 protein: CSVRRLAGGGETQYF
CDR3 DNA: TGCAGCGTTCGCCGACTAGCGGGAGGGGGAGAGACCCAGTACTTC

J gene: TRBJ2-5
clone size: .
D gene: .
V gene: TRBV5-5
CDR3 protein: CASSPTVRGYKQETQYF
CDR3 DNA: TGTGCCAGCAGCCCGACGGTTCGGGGGTACAAACAAGAGACCCAGTACTTC

J gene: TRBJ2-7
clone size: .
D gene: .
V gene: TRBV4-3
CDR3 protein: CASSQVARTYEQYF
CDR3 DNA: TGCGCCAGCAGCCAAGTCGCCAGGACCTACGAGCAGTACTTC

J gene: TRBJ1-2
clone size: few
D gene: .
V gene: TRBV11-2
CDR3 protein: CASSLGVLPQPTF
CDR3 DNA: TGTGCCAGCAGCTTAGGGGTCCTACCCCAGCCCACCTTC

J gene: TRBJ1-1
clone size: few
D gene: .
V gene: TRBV4-2
CDR3 protein: CASSQARVGQGRAEAFF
CDR3 DNA: TGTGCCAGCAGCCAAGCTCGGGTTGGGCAGGGACGCGCTGAAGCTTTCTTT

J gene: TRBJ2-7
clone size: few
D gene: TRBD1
V gene: TRBV20-1
CDR3 protein: CSARGPGGYEQYF
CDR3 DNA: TGCAGTGCTAGAGGTCCAGGGGGCTACGAGCAGTACTTC

J gene: TRBJ2-1
clone size: .
D gene: TRBD2
V gene: TRBV9
CDR3 protein: CASSAAGTSGYNEQFF
CDR3 DNA: TGTGCCAGCAGCGCGGCCGGGACTAGCGGGTACAATGAGCAGTTCTTC

J gene: TRBJ2-1
clone size: many
D gene: .
V gene: TRBV12-3/TRBV12-4
CDR3 protein: CASRGGPPYNEQFF
CDR3 DNA: TGTGCCAGCCGCGGAGGGCCTCCCTACAATGAGCAGTTCTTC

J gene: TRBJ2-1
clone size: .
D gene: TRBD2
V gene: TRBV18
CDR3 protein: CASSITSGRGSYNEQFF
CDR3 DNA: TGTGCCAGCTCAATCACTAGCGGGAGAGGGTCCTACAATGAGCAGTTCTTC

J gene: TRBJ2-5
clone size: .
D gene: TRBD1
V gene: TRBV7-2
CDR3 protein: CASSLTGYSEETQYF
CDR3 DNA: TGTGCCAGCAGCTTGACAGGGTATAGTGAAGAGACCCAGTACTTC

J gene: TRBJ2-1
clone size: .
D gene: TRBD2
V gene: TRBV7-3
CDR3 protein: CASSGGLAGVRSSYNEQFF
CDR3 DNA: TGTGCCAGCAGCGGGGGACTAGCGGGTGTGCGAAGCTCCTACAATGAGCAGTTCTTC

J gene: TRBJ2-5
clone size: .
D gene: TRBD2
V gene: TRBV5-4
CDR3 protein: CASSYPLAGEETQYF
CDR3 DNA: TGTGCCAGCAGCTACCCACTAGCGGGGGAGGAGACCCAGTACTTC

J gene: TRBJ2-3
clone size: many
D gene: .
V gene: TRBV7-2
CDR3 protein: CASSFQARATDTQYF
CDR3 DNA: TGTGCCAGCAGCTTCCAAGCGAGGGCCACAGATACGCAGTATTTT

J gene: TRBJ2-4
clone size: few
D gene: .
V gene: TRBV6-1
CDR3 protein: CASSPSWGAKNIQYF
CDR3 DNA: TGTGCCAGCAGCCCCTCGTGGGGGGCCAAAAACATTCAGTACTTC

J gene: TRBJ2-1
clone size: many
D gene: TRBD2
V gene: TRBV25-1
CDR3 protein: CASSGLAGTQGYNEQFF
CDR3 DNA: TGTGCCAGCTCAGGGCTAGCGGGGACCCAGGGGTACAATGAGCAGTTCTTC

J gene: TRBJ1-2
clone size: many
D gene: TRBD1
V gene: TRBV9
CDR3 protein: CASSRSSDRGNGYTF
CDR3 DNA: TGTGCCAGCAGCAGGAGTTCGGACAGGGGAAATGGCTACACCTTC

J gene: TRBJ2-5
clone size: .
D gene: TRBD2
V gene: TRBV12-3/TRBV12-4
CDR3 protein: CASKSLAAKETQYF
CDR3 DNA: TGTGCCAGCAAGAGTCTAGCGGCAAAAGAGACCCAGTACTTC

J gene: TRBJ2-1
clone size: .
D gene: TRBD2
V gene: TRBV19
CDR3 protein: CASSMPNRLAGEQFF
CDR3 DNA: TGTGCCAGTAGTATGCCGAACCGACTAGCGGGTGAGCAGTTCTTC

J gene: TRBJ1-4
clone size: .
D gene: TRBD1
V gene: TRBV28
CDR3 protein: CASRTGAEKLFF
CDR3 DNA: TGTGCCAGCAGGACAGGGGCCGAAAAACTGTTTTTT

J gene: TRBJ2-1
clone size: .
D gene: TRBD2
V gene: TRBV19
CDR3 protein: CASTVVAGGLQSSYNEQFF
CDR3 DNA: TGTGCCAGTACCGTCGTAGCGGGAGGGCTCCAGAGCTCCTACAATGAGCAGTTCTTC

J gene: TRBJ1-4
clone size: few
D gene: .
V gene: TRBV9
CDR3 protein: CASSGGLGREKLFF
CDR3 DNA: TGTGCCAGCAGCGGAGGGTTAGGCCGAGAAAAACTGTTTTTT

J gene: TRBJ2-3
clone size: .
D gene: TRBD1
V gene: TRBV12-3/TRBV12-4
CDR3 protein: CTSSTTGLVTDTQYF
CDR3 DNA: TGTACCAGCAGTACGACAGGGTTGGTCACAGATACGCAGTATTTT

J gene: TRBJ2-5
clone size: .
D gene: TRBD1
V gene: TRBV28
CDR3 protein: CASSSRTGVRETQYF
CDR3 DNA: TGTGCCAGCAGTTCCCGGACAGGGGTACGGGAGACCCAGTACTTC

J gene: TRBJ1-1
clone size: .
D gene: TRBD1
V gene: TRBV20-1
CDR3 protein: CSALQGAEYVRNTEAFF
CDR3 DNA: TGCAGTGCTTTACAGGGGGCAGAGTATGTAAGGAACACTGAAGCTTTCTTT

J gene: TRBJ1-5
clone size: .
D gene: .
V gene: TRBV20-1
CDR3 protein: CSASKDRDQPQHF
CDR3 DNA: TGCAGTGCTAGTAAGGACAGAGATCAGCCCCAGCATTTT

J gene: TRBJ1-2
clone size: .
D gene: .
V gene: TRBV24-1
CDR3 protein: CATSVPNAGGYTF
CDR3 DNA: TGTGCCACCAGTGTTCCCAACGCGGGCGGCTACACCTTC

J gene: TRBJ1-1
clone size: few
D gene: .
V gene: TRBV25-1
CDR3 protein: CASKGLQNTEAFF
CDR3 DNA: TGTGCCAGCAAGGGCCTCCAGAACACTGAAGCTTTCTTT

J gene: TRBJ2-3
clone size: .
D gene: .
V gene: TRBV12-3/TRBV12-4
CDR3 protein: CASTRTDTQYF
CDR3 DNA: TGTGCCAGCACGCGCACAGATACGCAGTATTTT

J gene: TRBJ1-2
clone size: .
D gene: TRBD1
V gene: TRBV20-1
CDR3 protein: CSANTGANYGYTF
CDR3 DNA: TGCAGTGCTAATACAGGGGCTAACTATGGCTACACCTTC

J gene: TRBJ1-3
clone size: few
D gene: .
V gene: TRBV19
CDR3 protein: CAAIGDGNTIYF
CDR3 DNA: TGTGCCGCAATCGGGGACGGAAACACCATATATTTT

J gene: TRBJ2-1
clone size: many
D gene: .
V gene: TRBV4-1
CDR3 protein: CASSQESSEQFF
CDR3 DNA: TGCGCCAGCAGCCAAGAGAGTAGTGAGCAGTTCTTC

J gene: TRBJ1-5
clone size: few
D gene: .
V gene: TRBV12-3/TRBV12-4
CDR3 protein: CASSRRGNQPQHF
CDR3 DNA: TGTGCCAGCAGTCGCAGGGGCAATCAGCCCCAGCATTTT

J gene: TRBJ1-1
clone size: .
D gene: .
V gene: TRBV18
CDR3 protein: CASSPPMGEGAFF
CDR3 DNA: TGTGCCAGCTCACCACCGATGGGGGAGGGAGCTTTCTTT

J gene: TRBJ1-1
clone size: many
D gene: TRBD1
V gene: TRBV20-1
CDR3 protein: CSARETQGWYTEAFF
CDR3 DNA: TGCAGTGCTAGAGAGACACAGGGGTGGTACACTGAAGCTTTCTTT

J gene: TRBJ2-5
clone size: few
D gene: .
V gene: TRBV9
CDR3 protein: CASSGLGETQYF
CDR3 DNA: TGTGCCAGCAGCGGACTGGGGGAGACCCAGTACTTC

J gene: TRBJ2-1
clone size: few
D gene: TRBD2
V gene: TRBV11-2
CDR3 protein: CASSLIFLATSGKGAYNEQFF
CDR3 DNA: TGTGCCAGCAGCTTAATCTTCTTAGCGACTAGCGGGAAAGGTGCCTACAATGAGCAGTTCTTC

J gene: TRBJ1-1
clone size: .
D gene: TRBD1
V gene: TRBV7-2
CDR3 protein: CASSLVGTGRDTEAFF
CDR3 DNA: TGTGCCAGCAGCTTAGTTGGGACAGGGAGGGACACTGAAGCTTTCTTT

J gene: TRBJ2-7
clone size: many
D gene: TRBD1
V gene: TRBV29-1
CDR3 protein: CSVGGQASYEQYF
CDR3 DNA: TGCAGCGTTGGGGGACAGGCGTCCTACGAGCAGTACTTC

J gene: TRBJ1-1
clone size: .
D gene: .
V gene: TRBV29-1
CDR3 protein: CSVGPGQGNPEAFF
CDR3 DNA: .

J gene: TRBJ1-2
clone size: many
D gene: TRBD1
V gene: TRBV6-1
CDR3 protein: CASSHRDRSYGYTF
CDR3 DNA: TGTGCCAGCAGCCATAGGGACAGAAGCTATGGCTACACCTTC

J gene: TRBJ2-1
clone size: .
D gene: TRBD2
V gene: TRBV15
CDR3 protein: CATSRDSMGTSRNEQFF
CDR3 DNA: TGTGCCACCAGCAGAGATAGTATGGGGACTAGCCGCAATGAGCAGTTCTTC

J gene: TRBJ2-7
clone size: .
D gene: .
V gene: TRBV28
CDR3 protein: CASSFGPIYGQYF
CDR3 DNA: TGTGCCAGCAGTTTCGGACCGATCTACGGGCAGTACTTC

J gene: TRBJ2-7
clone size: many
D gene: .
V gene: TRBV7-8
CDR3 protein: CASSLTPGAYEQYF
CDR3 DNA: TGTGCCAGCAGCTTAACGCCAGGGGCCTACGAGCAGTACTTC

J gene: TRBJ1-1
clone size: many
D gene: TRBD1
V gene: TRBV6-1
CDR3 protein: CASSQTGGPLRPEAFF
CDR3 DNA: TGTGCCAGCAGTCAAACAGGGGGACCACTGAGGCCTGAAGCTTTCTTT

J gene: TRBJ1-2
clone size: few
D gene: .
V gene: TRBV7-9
CDR3 protein: CAVGQGLKGYTF
CDR3 DNA: TGTGCCGTTGGGCAGGGCCTCAAAGGCTACACCTTC

J gene: TRBJ2-5
clone size: .
D gene: .
V gene: TRBV6-2/TRBV6-3
CDR3 protein: CASSEEETQYF
CDR3 DNA: TGTGCCAGCAGTGAGGAAGAGACCCAGTACTTC

J gene: TRBJ2-1
clone size: few
D gene: .
V gene: TRBV4-3
CDR3 protein: CASSQDWAALYNEQFF
CDR3 DNA: TGCGCCAGCAGCCAAGATTGGGCGGCCCTCTACAATGAGCAGTTCTTC